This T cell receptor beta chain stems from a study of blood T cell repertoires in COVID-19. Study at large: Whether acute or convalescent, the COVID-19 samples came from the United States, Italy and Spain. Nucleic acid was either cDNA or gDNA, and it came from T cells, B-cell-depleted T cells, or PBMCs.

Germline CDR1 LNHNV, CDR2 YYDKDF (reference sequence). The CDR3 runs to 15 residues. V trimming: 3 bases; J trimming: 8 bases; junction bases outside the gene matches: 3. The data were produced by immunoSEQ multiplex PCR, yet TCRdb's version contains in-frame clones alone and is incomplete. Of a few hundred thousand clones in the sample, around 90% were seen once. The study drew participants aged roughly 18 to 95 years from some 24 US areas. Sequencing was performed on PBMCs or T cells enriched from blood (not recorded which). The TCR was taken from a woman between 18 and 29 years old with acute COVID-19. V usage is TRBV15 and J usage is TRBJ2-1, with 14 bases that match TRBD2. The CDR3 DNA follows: TGTGCCACCAGCAGGAGGACTAGCGGGAGGCATGAGCAGTTCTTC. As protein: CATSRRTSGRHEQFF.